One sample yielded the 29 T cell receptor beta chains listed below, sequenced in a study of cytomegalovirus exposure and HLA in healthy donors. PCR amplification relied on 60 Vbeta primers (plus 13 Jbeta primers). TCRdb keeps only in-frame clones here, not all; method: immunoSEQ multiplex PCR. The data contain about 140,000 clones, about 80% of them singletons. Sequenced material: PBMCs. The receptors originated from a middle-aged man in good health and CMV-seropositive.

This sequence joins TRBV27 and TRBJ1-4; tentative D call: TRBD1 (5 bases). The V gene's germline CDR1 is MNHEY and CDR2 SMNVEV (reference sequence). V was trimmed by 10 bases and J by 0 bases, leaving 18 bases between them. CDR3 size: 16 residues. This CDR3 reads CATRRGTPATNEKLFF. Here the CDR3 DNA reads TGTGCCACCCGTCGGGGGACTCCTGCAACTAATGAAAAACTGTTTTTT.

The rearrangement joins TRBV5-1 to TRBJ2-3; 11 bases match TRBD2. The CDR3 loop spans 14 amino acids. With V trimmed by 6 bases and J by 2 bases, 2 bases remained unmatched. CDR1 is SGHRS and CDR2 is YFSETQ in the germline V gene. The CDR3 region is CASTTSGATDTQYF. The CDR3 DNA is TGCGCCAGCACGACTAGCGGGGCCACAGATACGCAGTATTTT.

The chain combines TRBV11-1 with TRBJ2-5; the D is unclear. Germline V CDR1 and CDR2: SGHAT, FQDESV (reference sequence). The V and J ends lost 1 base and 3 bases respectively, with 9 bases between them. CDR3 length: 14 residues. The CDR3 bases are TGTGCCAGCAGCTTAGGGCTTCATAAAGAGACCCAGTACTTC. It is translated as CASSLGLHKETQYF.

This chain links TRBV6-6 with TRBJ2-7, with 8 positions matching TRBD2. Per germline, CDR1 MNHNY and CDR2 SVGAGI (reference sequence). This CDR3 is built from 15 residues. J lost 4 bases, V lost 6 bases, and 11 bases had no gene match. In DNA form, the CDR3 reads TGTGCCAGCAGACCCGAGGCGGGAGGTTCTTACGAGCAGTACTTC. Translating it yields CASRPEAGGSYEQYF.

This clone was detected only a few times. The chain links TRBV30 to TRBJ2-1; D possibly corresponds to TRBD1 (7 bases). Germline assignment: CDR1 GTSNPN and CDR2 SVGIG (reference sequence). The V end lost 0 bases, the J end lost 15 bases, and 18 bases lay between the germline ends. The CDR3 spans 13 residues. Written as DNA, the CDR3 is TGTGCCTGGAGTGTGGGGGGACAGCGACCTCCGTTCTTC. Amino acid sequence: CAWSVGGQRPPFF.

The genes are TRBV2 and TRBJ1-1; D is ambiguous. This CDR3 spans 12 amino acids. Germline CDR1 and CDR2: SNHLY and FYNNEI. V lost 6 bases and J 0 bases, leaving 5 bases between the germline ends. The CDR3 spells CASRSVNTEAFF. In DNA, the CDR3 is TGTGCCAGCAGGTCGGTGAACACTGAAGCTTTCTTT. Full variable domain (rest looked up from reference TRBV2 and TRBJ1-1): EPEVTQTPSHQVTQMGQEVILRCVPISNHLYFYWYRQILGQKVEFLVSFYNNEISEKSEIFDDQFSVERPDGSNFTLKIRSTKLEDSAMYFCASRSVNTEAFFGQGTRLTVV.

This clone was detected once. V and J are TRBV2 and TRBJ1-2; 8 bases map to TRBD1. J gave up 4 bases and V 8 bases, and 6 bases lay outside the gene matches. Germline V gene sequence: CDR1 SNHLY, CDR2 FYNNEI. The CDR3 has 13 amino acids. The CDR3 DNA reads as TGTGCCAGCCGAGGACAGGGAGGCTATGGCTACACCTTC. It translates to CASRGQGGYGYTF.

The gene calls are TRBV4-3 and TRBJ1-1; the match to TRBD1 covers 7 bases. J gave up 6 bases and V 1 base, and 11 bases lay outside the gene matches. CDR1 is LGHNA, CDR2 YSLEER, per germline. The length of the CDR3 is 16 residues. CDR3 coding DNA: TGCGCCAGCAGCCAAGCCCCTAGGGGGCCGGGGTCTGAAGCTTTCTTT. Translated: CASSQAPRGPGSEAFF.

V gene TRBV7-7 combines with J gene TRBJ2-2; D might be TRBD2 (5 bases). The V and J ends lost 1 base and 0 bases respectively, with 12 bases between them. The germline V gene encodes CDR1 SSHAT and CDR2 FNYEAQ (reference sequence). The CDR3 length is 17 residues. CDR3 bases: TGTGCCAGCAGCTTAGGAGGGAGCGGCGCGAACACCGGGGAGCTGTTTTTT. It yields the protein CASSLGGSGANTGELFF.

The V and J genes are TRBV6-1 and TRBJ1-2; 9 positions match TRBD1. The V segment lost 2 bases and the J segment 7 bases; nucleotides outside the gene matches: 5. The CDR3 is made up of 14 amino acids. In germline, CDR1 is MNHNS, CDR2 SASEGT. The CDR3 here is CASSETTGGAGYTF. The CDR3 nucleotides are TGTGCCAGCAGTGAAACCACAGGGGGCGCTGGCTACACCTTC.

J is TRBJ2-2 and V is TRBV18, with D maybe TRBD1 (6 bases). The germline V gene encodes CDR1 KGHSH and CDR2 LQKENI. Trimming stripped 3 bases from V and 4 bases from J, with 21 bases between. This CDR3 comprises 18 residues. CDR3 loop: CASSPPASIAGATGELFF. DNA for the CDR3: TGTGCCAGCTCACCCCCGGCGTCGATAGCAGGGGCCACCGGGGAGCTGTTTTTT.

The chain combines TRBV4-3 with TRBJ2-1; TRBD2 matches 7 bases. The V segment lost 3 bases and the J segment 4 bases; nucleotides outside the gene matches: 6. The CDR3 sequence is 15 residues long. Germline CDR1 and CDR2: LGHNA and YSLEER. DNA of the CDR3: TGCGCCAGCAGCCACCAAGCGGGGATGTACAATGAGCAGTTCTTC. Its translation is CASSHQAGMYNEQFF.

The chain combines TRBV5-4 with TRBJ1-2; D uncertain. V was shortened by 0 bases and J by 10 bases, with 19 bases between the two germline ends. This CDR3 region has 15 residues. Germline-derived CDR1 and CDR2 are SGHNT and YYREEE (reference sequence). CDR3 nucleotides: TGTGCCAGCAGCTTGGAAGTCCTGGGCCGCTCAGCCTACACCTTC. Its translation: CASSLEVLGRSAYTF.

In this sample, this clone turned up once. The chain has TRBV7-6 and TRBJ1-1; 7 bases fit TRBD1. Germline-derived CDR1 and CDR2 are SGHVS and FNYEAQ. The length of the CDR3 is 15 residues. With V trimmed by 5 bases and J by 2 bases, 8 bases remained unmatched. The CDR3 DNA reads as TGTGCCAGCAGCGTCGACAGGGATGGAAACACTGAAGCTTTCTTT. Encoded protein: CASSVDRDGNTEAFF.

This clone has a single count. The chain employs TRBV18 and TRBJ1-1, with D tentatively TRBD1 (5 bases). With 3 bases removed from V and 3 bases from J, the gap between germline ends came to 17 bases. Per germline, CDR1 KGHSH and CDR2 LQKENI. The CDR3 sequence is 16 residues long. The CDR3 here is CASSPNWGGGDTEAFF. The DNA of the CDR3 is TGTGCCAGCTCACCGAACTGGGGGGGTGGTGACACTGAAGCTTTCTTT.

In nucleotides, the CDR3 is TGTGCCAGCAGTTACTCGGGGCAGGTAGAGGCCTACGAGCAGTACTTC. It codes for CASSYSGQVEAYEQYF. This chain links TRBV6-5 with TRBJ2-5; possible D gene TRBD1, 5 bases. The tail of the sequence fits TRBJ2-7 better, so the J call may be wrong. The CDR3 is 16 residues long. Germline lookup yields CDR1 MNHEY and CDR2 SVGAGI.

CDR3: CASSPPRLAGGAETQYF. The CDR3 DNA reads TGTGCCAGCAGCCCTCCTAGACTAGCCGGCGGGGCGGAGACCCAGTACTTC. The chain couples TRBV7-9 to TRBJ2-5; 7 bases are a match to TRBD2. The germline V gene has CDR1 SEHNR and CDR2 FQNEAQ (reference sequence). Losses at the gene ends were 5 bases for V and 5 bases for J; bases not matched to a gene: 17. This CDR3 contains 17 residues.

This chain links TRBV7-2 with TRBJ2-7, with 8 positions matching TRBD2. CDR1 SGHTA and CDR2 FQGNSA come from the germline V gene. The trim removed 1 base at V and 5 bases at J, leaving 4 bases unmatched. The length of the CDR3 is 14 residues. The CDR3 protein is CASSLGWTSNEQYF. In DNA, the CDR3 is TGTGCCAGCAGCTTAGGATGGACTAGCAACGAGCAGTACTTC.

For the CDR3, the DNA is TGTGCCTGGTCGACAGGGGGCTTTGGAAACACCATATATTTT. Translation: CAWSTGGFGNTIYF. The V gene is TRBV30, the J gene TRBJ1-3; the match to TRBD1 covers 10 bases. Germline trimming cut 5 bases from V and 3 bases from J; bases unmatched to any gene: 4. Germline values: CDR1 GTSNPN, CDR2 SVGIG (reference sequence). The CDR3 spans 14 residues.

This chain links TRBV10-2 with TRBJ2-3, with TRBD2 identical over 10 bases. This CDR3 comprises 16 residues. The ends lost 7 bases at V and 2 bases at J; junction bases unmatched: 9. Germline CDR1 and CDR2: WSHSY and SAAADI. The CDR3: CASNREAGGPTDTQYF. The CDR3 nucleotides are TGCGCCAGCAATAGGGAAGCGGGAGGGCCCACAGATACGCAGTATTTT.

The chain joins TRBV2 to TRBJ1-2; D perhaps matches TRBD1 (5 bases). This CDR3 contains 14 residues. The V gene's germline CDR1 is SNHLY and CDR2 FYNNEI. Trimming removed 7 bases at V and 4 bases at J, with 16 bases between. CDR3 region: CASKRSREGYGYTF. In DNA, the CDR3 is TGTGCCAGCAAAAGGTCCAGGGAGGGCTATGGCTACACCTTC.

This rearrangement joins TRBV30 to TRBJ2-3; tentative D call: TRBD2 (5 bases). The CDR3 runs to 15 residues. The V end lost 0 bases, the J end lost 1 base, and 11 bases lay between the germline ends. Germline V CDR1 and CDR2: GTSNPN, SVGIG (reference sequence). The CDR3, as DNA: TGTGCCTGGAGTGTCGCTAGCAAAGGCACAGATACGCAGTATTTT. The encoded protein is CAWSVASKGTDTQYF.

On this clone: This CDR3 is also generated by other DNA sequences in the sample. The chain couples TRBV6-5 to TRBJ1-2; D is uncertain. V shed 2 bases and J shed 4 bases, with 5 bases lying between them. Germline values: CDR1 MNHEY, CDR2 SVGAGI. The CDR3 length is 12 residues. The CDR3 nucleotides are TGTGCCAGCAGTTACGCAGGCTATGGCTACACCTTC. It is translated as CASSYAGYGYTF.

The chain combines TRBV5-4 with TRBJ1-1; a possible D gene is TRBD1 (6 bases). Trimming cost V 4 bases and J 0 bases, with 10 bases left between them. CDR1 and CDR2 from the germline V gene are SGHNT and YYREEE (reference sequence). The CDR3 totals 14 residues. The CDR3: CASSMDSLNTEAFF. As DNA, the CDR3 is TGTGCCAGCAGCATGGACAGTTTGAACACTGAAGCTTTCTTT.

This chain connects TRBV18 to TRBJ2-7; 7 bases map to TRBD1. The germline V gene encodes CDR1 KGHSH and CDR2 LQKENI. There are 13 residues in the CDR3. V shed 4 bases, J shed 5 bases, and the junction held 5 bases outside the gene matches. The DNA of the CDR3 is TGTGCCAGCTCACTTCTCGACAGGGACGAGCAGTACTTC. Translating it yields CASSLLDRDEQYF.

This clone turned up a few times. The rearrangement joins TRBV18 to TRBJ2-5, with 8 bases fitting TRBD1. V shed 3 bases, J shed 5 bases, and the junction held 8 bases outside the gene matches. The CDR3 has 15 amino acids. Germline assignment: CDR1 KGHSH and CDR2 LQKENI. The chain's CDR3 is CASSPSRQGAETQYF. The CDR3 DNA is TGTGCCAGCTCACCCTCACGCCAGGGGGCTGAGACCCAGTACTTC.

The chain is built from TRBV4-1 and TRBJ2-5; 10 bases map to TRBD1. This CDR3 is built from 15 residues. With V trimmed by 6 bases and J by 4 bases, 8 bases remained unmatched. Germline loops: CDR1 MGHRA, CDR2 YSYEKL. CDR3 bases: TGCGCCAGCAGACCAGAGACAGGGGGCGGAGAGACCCAGTACTTC. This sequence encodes CASRPETGGGETQYF.

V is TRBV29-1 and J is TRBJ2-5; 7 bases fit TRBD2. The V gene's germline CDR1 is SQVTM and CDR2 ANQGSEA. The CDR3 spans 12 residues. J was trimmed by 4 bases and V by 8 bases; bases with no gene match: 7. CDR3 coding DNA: TGCAGCTGCGGGGGACGCTTAGAGACCCAGTACTTC. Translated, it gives CSCGGRLETQYF. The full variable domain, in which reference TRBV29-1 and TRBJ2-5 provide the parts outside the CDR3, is SAVISQKPSRDICQRGTSLTIQCQVDSQVTMMFWYRQQPGQSLTLIATANQGSEATYESGFVIDKFPISRPNLTFSTLTVSNMSPEDSSIYLCSCGGRLETQYFGPGTRLLVL.

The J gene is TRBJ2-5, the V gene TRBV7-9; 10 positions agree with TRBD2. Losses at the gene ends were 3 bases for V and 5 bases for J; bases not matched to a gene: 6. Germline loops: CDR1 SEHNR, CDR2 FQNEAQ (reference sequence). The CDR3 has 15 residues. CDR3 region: CASSLGAGGHETQYF. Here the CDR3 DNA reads TGTGCCAGCAGCTTGGGAGCGGGGGGGCATGAGACCCAGTACTTC.